One sample yielded the 8 T cell receptor beta chains listed below, sequenced in a study of T cell changes during pregnancy in multiple sclerosis. Data came from immunoSEQ multiplex PCR; TCRdb stores just in-frame clones and leaves some out. Among around 100,000 clones listed, roughly 93% were seen once. The input for sequencing was peripheral blood, taken after pregnancy. The origin of the receptors is a female donor with multiple sclerosis, enrolled in a pregnancy study.

Written as DNA, the CDR3 is TGCGCCAGCAGCCAAGAAAGAGGAGGTGGAAACTATGGCTACACCTTC. This codes for CASSQERGGGNYGYTF. The J gene is TRBJ1-2, the V gene TRBV4-3; no firm D call. Germline V CDR1 and CDR2: LGHNA, YSLEER. V shed 0 bases and J shed 2 bases, with 13 bases lying between them. This CDR3 comprises 16 residues.

The chain links TRBV27 to TRBJ2-1; 7 bases are shared with TRBD1. J was trimmed by 2 bases and V by 4 bases; bases with no gene match: 8. From germline, CDR1 is MNHEY and CDR2 SMNVEV (reference sequence). This CDR3 has 16 amino acids. The CDR3 sequence: CASSSFAGGAYNEQFF. DNA of the CDR3: TGTGCCAGCAGTTCCTTCGCAGGGGGTGCCTACAATGAGCAGTTCTTC.

This clone was seen a few times. The V and J genes are TRBV20-1 and TRBJ1-1, with unresolved D. Germline V gives CDR1 DFQATT, CDR2 SNEGSKA (reference sequence). This CDR3 contains 11 residues. CDR3 DNA: TGCTATCCCCGCCAGGACACTGAAGCTTTCTTT. Protein sequence: CYPRQDTEAFF.

This clone was seen just once. This chain uses TRBV4-1 with TRBJ2-3; 9 positions match TRBD1. This CDR3 is 20 amino acids long. With V trimmed by 2 bases and J by 9 bases, 24 bases remained unmatched. Germline lookup yields CDR1 MGHRA and CDR2 YSYEKL. The CDR3, as DNA: TGCGCCAGCAGCCAATGGGGGACAGGGTTCCGATACGCGAGTGTAAGGACGCAGTATTTT. This codes for CASSQWGTGFRYASVRTQYF.

Written as DNA, the CDR3 is TGTGCCAGCAGCCCGTCTCCGCGGGATACGCAGTATTTT. Translation gives CASSPSPRDTQYF. The chain recombines TRBV5-4 with TRBJ2-3; D not certain. The CDR3 runs to 13 residues. V lost 4 bases and J 6 bases, leaving 12 bases between the germline ends. Germline-derived CDR1 and CDR2 are SGHNT and YYREEE (reference sequence).

This sequence joins TRBV7-9 and TRBJ1-1, with TRBD1 matching 7 bases. Germline-derived CDR1 and CDR2 are SEHNR and FQNEAQ (reference sequence). The CDR3 spans 13 residues. The junction had 3 bases not matched to a gene; V was cut back by 5 bases and J by 3 bases. The CDR3 bases are TGTGCCAGCAGCCCCCAGGGGGACACTGAAGCTTTCTTT. Translated: CASSPQGDTEAFF.

The chain recombines TRBV5-6 with TRBJ1-2, with D perhaps TRBD1 (5 bases). This CDR3 has 14 amino acids. The V gene's germline CDR1 is SGHDT and CDR2 YYEEEE. V dropped 4 bases and J dropped 4 bases, with 14 bases sitting between them. CDR3 in DNA: TGTGCCAGCAGCCCCGATCAGGGAATCTATGGCTACACCTTC. It is translated as CASSPDQGIYGYTF.

This chain connects TRBV27 to TRBJ2-7; D gene uncertain. Germline lookup yields CDR1 MNHEY and CDR2 SMNVEV (reference sequence). V was trimmed by 8 bases and J by 2 bases, leaving 10 bases between them. This CDR3 region has 12 residues. CDR3 amino acids: CASFRPPYEQYF. The CDR3 DNA reads TGTGCCAGCTTTCGTCCCCCCTACGAGCAGTACTTC.